Following are 30 T cell receptor beta chains from one sample sequenced in a study of glioma-infiltrating T cells after dendritic cell vaccination. Sequenced by immunoSEQ multiplex PCR; TCRdb stores in-frame clones only, minus some. The repertoire holds about 64,000 clones, with 82% as singletons. The starting material was blood, obtained before dendritic cell vaccination. The source of these receptors is a human donor with glioblastoma.

The V and J genes are TRBV13 and TRBJ2-5; D remains ambiguous. The CDR3 is 12 residues long. Germline loops: CDR1 PRHDT, CDR2 FYEKMQ (reference sequence). V lost 3 bases to trimming and J lost 3 bases, with 5 bases between them. CDR3 region: CASSFIKETQYF. Here the CDR3 DNA reads TGTGCCAGCAGCTTTATAAAAGAGACCCAGTACTTC. Variable domain in full (rest from reference TRBV13 and TRBJ2-5): AAGVIQSPRHLIKEKRETATLKCYPIPRHDTVYWYQQGPGQDPQFLISFYEKMQSDKGSIPDRFSAQQFSDYHSELNMSSLELGDSALYFCASSFIKETQYFGPGTRLLVL.

The CDR3 nucleotides are TGTGCCAGCAGCTTAGCGCTTGGGGGCCCCTACGAGCAGTACTTC. Translation: CASSLALGGPYEQYF. V is TRBV7-8 and J is TRBJ2-7, with a possible D match to TRBD1 (6 bases). V gave up 0 bases and J gave up 2 bases, with 11 bases separating them. This CDR3 is 15 amino acids long. Germline values: CDR1 SGHVS, CDR2 FQNEAQ. Variable domain in full (rest from reference TRBV7-8 and TRBJ2-7): GAGVSQSPRYKVAKRGQDVALRCDPISGHVSLFWYQQALGQGPEFLTYFQNEAQLDKSGLPSDRFFAERPEGSVSTLKIQRTQQEDSAVYLCASSLALGGPYEQYFGPGTRLTVT.

The rearrangement links TRBV29-1 to TRBJ1-1; D remains unclear. Germline V gene lookup returns CDR1 SQVTM and CDR2 ANQGSEA. The V gene lost 5 bases and the J gene lost 0 bases, with 13 bases spanning the gap. The CDR3 is 14 residues long. The CDR3: CSVREGSLNTEAFF. The CDR3 region has the DNA TGCAGCGTTCGCGAGGGATCCTTGAACACTGAAGCTTTCTTT.

The chain carries TRBV7-8 and TRBJ2-7, with a tentative D call TRBD2 (5 bases). With 0 bases removed from V and 0 bases from J, the gap between germline ends came to 9 bases. The CDR3 is made up of 15 amino acids. From germline, CDR1 is SGHVS and CDR2 FQNEAQ. For the CDR3, the DNA is TGTGCCAGCAGCTTAGCTCGGGGTTACTCCTACGAGCAGTACTTC. This gives the protein CASSLARGYSYEQYF.

The chain joins TRBV5-4 to TRBJ1-2, with 10 bases aligning to TRBD1. J gave up 5 bases and V 3 bases, and 4 bases lay outside the gene matches. The CDR3 is 14 amino acids. Germline values: CDR1 SGHNT, CDR2 YYREEE (reference sequence). The DNA for the CDR3 is TGTGCCAGCAGCTCTCCGGGACAGGGGTATGGCTACACCTTC. This sequence encodes CASSSPGQGYGYTF.

The V gene is TRBV7-9, the J gene TRBJ2-7; 8 positions agree with TRBD2. Germline values: CDR1 SEHNR, CDR2 FQNEAQ (reference sequence). Unmatched junction bases numbered 13, after V lost 3 bases and J lost 6 bases. CDR3 size: 16 residues. The CDR3 nucleotides are TGTGCCAGCAGCTTGAGGCGGGGGGCCGAGAAAGCCGAGCAGTACTTC. Its protein product is CASSLRRGAEKAEQYF.

The chain couples TRBV2 to TRBJ2-7; D remains ambiguous. V was shortened by 8 bases and J by 3 bases, with 8 bases between the two germline ends. This CDR3 comprises 11 residues. Germline V CDR1 and CDR2: SNHLY, FYNNEI. The chain's CDR3 is CASGTVYEQYF. The CDR3 DNA sequence: TGTGCCAGCGGCACCGTCTACGAGCAGTACTTC.

This sequence joins TRBV5-4 and TRBJ2-1, with 13 bases lining up with TRBD2. J gave up 10 bases and V 4 bases, and 14 bases lay outside the gene matches. Germline V gene lookup returns CDR1 SGHNT and CDR2 YYREEE (reference sequence). The CDR3 length is 17 residues. This chain's CDR3 is CASSQPTSGGAKNEQFF. Here the CDR3 DNA reads TGTGCCAGCAGCCAACCCACTAGCGGGGGGGCCAAAAACGAGCAGTTCTTC.

The V and J genes are TRBV28 and TRBJ2-1, with D possibly matching TRBD2 (5 bases). V lost 5 bases and J 0 bases, leaving 20 bases between the germline ends. The CDR3 is 18 amino acids. Per the germline V gene, CDR1 is MDHEN and CDR2 is SYDVKM. The CDR3 DNA reads TGTGCCAGCAGTCTACGGACTCACACCCAGAGCTCCTACAATGAGCAGTTCTTC. It codes for CASSLRTHTQSSYNEQFF.

The chain joins TRBV30 to TRBJ2-2, with D possibly being TRBD1 (5 bases). The CDR3 has 16 amino acids. The germline CDR1 and CDR2 sequences are GTSNPN and SVGIG (reference sequence). The ends were cut back, 0 bases at V and 6 bases at J, with 17 bases in the middle. The CDR3 DNA reads as TGTGCCTGGAGTGTACTTAGTAGTAGACAGCCCGGGGAGCTGTTTTTT. Encoded protein: CAWSVLSSRQPGELFF.

This clone was detected once. The V gene is TRBV18, the J gene TRBJ2-5; TRBD1 aligns across 10 bases. The end of the DNA is better explained by TRBJ2-7, so the J call may be wrong. This CDR3 spans 15 amino acids. Per the germline V gene, CDR1 is KGHSH and CDR2 is LQKENI. The CDR3 is CASSSGTGAPYEQYF. CDR3 nucleotides: TGTGCCAGCTCATCCGGGACAGGGGCCCCTTACGAGCAGTACTTC.

V is TRBV5-1 and J is TRBJ2-7; D remains unclear. Germline CDR1 and CDR2: SGHRS and YFSETQ. Deletions cut 3 bases from V and 1 base from J, with 20 bases between. The CDR3 consists of 17 residues. In DNA form, the CDR3 reads TGCGCCAGCAGCTCAACAACGAGGAACACGGGTTCCTACGAGCAGTACTTC. Its protein product is CASSSTTRNTGSYEQYF.

The chain is built from TRBV19 and TRBJ1-5; D not resolved. Germline loops: CDR1 LNHDA, CDR2 SQIVND (reference sequence). The CDR3 extends over 13 amino acids. The V and J ends lost 7 bases and 0 bases respectively, with 7 bases between them. The CDR3 DNA sequence: TGTGCCAGTAATCAGAATAGCAATCAGCCCCAGCATTTT. This translates into CASNQNSNQPQHF.

The chain combines TRBV7-8 with TRBJ1-2; TRBD1 might be the D (5 bases). This CDR3 comprises 16 residues. The germline gives CDR1 SGHVS, CDR2 FQNEAQ. Trimming took off 1 base at V and 5 bases at J, with 17 bases between the two ends. The CDR3 nucleotides are TGTGCCAGCAGCTTAGTTCGACAGACCCTAGGGTATGGCTACACCTTC. Amino acids: CASSLVRQTLGYGYTF.

The V and J genes are TRBV7-8 and TRBJ1-6; tentative D call: TRBD1 (6 bases). V was pared by 7 bases and J by 6 bases, with 16 bases between. This CDR3 spans 15 amino acids. Looked up from germline, CDR1 is SGHVS and CDR2 is FQNEAQ. The CDR3 DNA follows: TGTGCCAGCAAGCGGGGGGCAGAGACTAATTCACCCCTCCACTTT. Its protein product is CASKRGAETNSPLHF.

The V gene is TRBV5-1, the J gene TRBJ1-2; D perhaps matches TRBD1 (5 bases). Germline assignment: CDR1 SGHRS and CDR2 YFSETQ. The CDR3 is 13 amino acids. V was shortened by 4 bases and J by 5 bases, with 12 bases between the two germline ends. The chain's CDR3 is CASSPDGTYGYTF. In nucleotides, the CDR3 is TGCGCCAGCAGCCCCGACGGGACTTATGGCTACACCTTC.

This clone was detected only once. The junction departs from germline at one end; a sequencing error may be responsible. The CDR3 nucleotides read TGTGCTAGCAGCCCGGACAGGGTGACAGATACGCAGTATTTT. Translated: CASSPDRVTDTQYF. The chain combines TRBV7-7 with TRBJ2-3, with 8 bases aligning to TRBD1. The CDR3 runs to 14 residues. Germline loops: CDR1 SSHAT, CDR2 FNYEAQ (reference sequence).

This sequence joins TRBV5-1 and TRBJ1-1, with 8 bases lining up with TRBD1. The trim removed 4 bases at V and 4 bases at J, leaving 6 bases unmatched. The germline gives CDR1 SGHRS, CDR2 YFSETQ. This CDR3 spans 14 amino acids. The CDR3 sequence is CASSPGQGLTEAFF. In DNA, the CDR3 is TGCGCCAGCAGCCCAGGACAGGGACTCACTGAAGCTTTCTTT.

The rearrangement joins TRBV19 to TRBJ1-1; D gene uncertain. Looked up from germline, CDR1 is LNHDA and CDR2 is SQIVND (reference sequence). With 7 bases removed from V and 5 bases from J, the gap between germline ends came to 20 bases. The CDR3 has 15 residues. The CDR3 nucleotides read TGTGCCAGTACCCCTGGCTGGGCACCACCTACTGAAGCTTTCTTT. It yields the protein CASTPGWAPPTEAFF.

The chain recombines TRBV11-3 with TRBJ2-1, with TRBD1 matching 7 bases. The CDR3 extends over 12 amino acids. J was trimmed by 10 bases and V by 3 bases; bases with no gene match: 3. CDR1 is SGHNT, CDR2 YENEEA, per germline. CDR3 region: CASSFEGAEQFF. CDR3 bases: TGTGCCAGCAGCTTTGAGGGGGCAGAGCAGTTCTTC.

The chain employs TRBV5-6 and TRBJ2-1; 9 bases are shared with TRBD2. Germline CDR1 reads SGHDT; CDR2 reads YYEEEE. Trimming cost V 4 bases and J 6 bases; bases outside gene matches: 8. CDR3 length: 15 amino acids. CDR3 DNA sequence: TGTGCCAGCAGCCCCGGGGGAGCGGGGGGCAATGAGCAGTTCTTC. Its protein is CASSPGGAGGNEQFF.

Only a few counts were recorded for this clone. J is TRBJ1-1 and V is TRBV10-3, with 9 bases aligning to TRBD1. CDR3 length equals 14 residues. Germline V CDR1 and CDR2: ENHRY, SYGVKD. V lost 6 bases and J lost 5; bases outside the gene matches: 7. The CDR3 is CAIRGDREGTEAFF. The CDR3 nucleotides are TGTGCCATCAGGGGGGACAGGGAGGGGACTGAAGCTTTCTTT.

The rearrangement links TRBV7-9 to TRBJ2-2; D gene unclear. CDR3 length equals 15 residues. V was pared by 2 bases and J by 0 bases, with 7 bases between. CDR1 SEHNR and CDR2 FQNEAQ come from the germline V gene (reference sequence). In nucleotides, the CDR3 is TGTGCCAGCAGCTTACGACTTTCGAACACCGGGGAGCTGTTTTTT. It is translated as CASSLRLSNTGELFF.

The table lists this clone with a count of one. This sequence joins TRBV11-2 and TRBJ2-7; TRBD2 might be the D (5 bases). This CDR3 is built from 17 residues. V lost 0 bases to trimming and J lost 2 bases, with 17 bases between them. Germline-derived CDR1 and CDR2 are SGHAT and FQNNGV. Here the CDR3 reads CASSLDTGEGMAYEQYF. For the CDR3, the DNA is TGTGCCAGCAGCTTAGATACTGGAGAGGGAATGGCCTACGAGCAGTACTTC. The variable domain in full, with the rest retrieved from reference TRBV11-2 and TRBJ2-7, is EAGVAQSPRYKIIEKRQSVAFWCNPISGHATLYWYQQILGQGPKLLIQFQNNGVVDDSQLPKDRFSAERLKGVDSTLKIQPAKLEDSAVYLCASSLDTGEGMAYEQYFGPGTRLTVT.

The gene calls are TRBV7-9 and TRBJ1-1; weak D call: TRBD1 (5 bases). With 4 bases removed from V and 8 bases from J, the gap between germline ends came to 20 bases. This CDR3 has 15 amino acids. CDR1 is SEHNR and CDR2 is FQNEAQ in the germline V gene (reference sequence). CDR3 nucleotides: TGTGCCAGCAGCTCCGGAACAGGTCTTATAAACGAAGCTTTCTTT. Its protein product is CASSSGTGLINEAFF.

V gene TRBV9 combines with J gene TRBJ2-5; no firm D call. This CDR3 region has 13 residues. The V and J ends lost 1 base and 2 bases respectively, with 6 bases between them. Germline CDR1 reads SGDLS; CDR2 reads YYNGEE. In nucleotides, the CDR3 is TGTGCCAGCAGCGTATCTCTTCAAGAGACCCAGTACTTC. Protein sequence: CASSVSLQETQYF.

The chain employs TRBV10-2 and TRBJ2-3; 8 bases map to TRBD1. V was clipped by 3 bases and J by 2 bases; unmatched bases: 4. The germline V gene has CDR1 WSHSY and CDR2 SAAADI. The CDR3 has 15 amino acids. CDR3 in DNA: TGCGCCAGCAGTGACAGGGGGCGGAACACAGATACGCAGTATTTT. Its translation: CASSDRGRNTDTQYF.

This clone was seen only once. The chain employs TRBV11-2 and TRBJ2-4; possibly TRBD1 for D (7 bases). The length of the CDR3 is 15 residues. CDR1 SGHAT and CDR2 FQNNGV come from the germline V gene. V was shortened by 5 bases and J by 1 base, with 12 bases between the two germline ends. The CDR3 coding sequence is TGTGCCAGCAGCGCGGCAGGGGGGGCCAAAAACATTCAGTACTTC. This codes for CASSAAGGAKNIQYF.

The V gene is TRBV9, the J gene TRBJ1-2, with D perhaps TRBD1 (5 bases). This CDR3 has 14 amino acids. Trimming cost V 3 bases and J 5 bases, with 14 bases left between them. Looked up from germline, CDR1 is SGDLS and CDR2 is YYNGEE. The CDR3 bases are TGTGCCAGCAGCGCAGGCGGGGGGTCATATGGCTACACCTTC. Its protein is CASSAGGGSYGYTF.

The chain links TRBV5-1 to TRBJ2-3, with D perhaps TRBD1 (6 bases). Trimming took off 2 bases at V and 6 bases at J, with 13 bases between the two ends. This CDR3 has 14 amino acids. Germline V lookup: CDR1 SGHRS, CDR2 YFSETQ. CDR3 in DNA: TGCGCCAGCAGCTTAGAACAGGGAAGGGATACGCAGTATTTT. It is translated as CASSLEQGRDTQYF.